This note documents a single T cell receptor beta chain sequence. In germline, CDR1 is KGHSH, CDR2 LQKENI. This CDR3 spans 15 amino acids. The V end lost 6 bases, the J end lost 0 bases, and 14 bases lay between the germline ends. The data were taken from a study of PD-1 blockade in classical Hodgkin lymphoma. Time point specified: newly diagnosed, previously untreated cHL patient sample. Measured with immunoSEQ multiplex PCR; TCRdb has only the in-frame clones, and not every one. In the table there are about 21,000 clones, about 94% of which are singletons. The genes are TRBV18 and TRBJ1-1; D uncertain. Specimen: peripheral blood mononuclear cells (PBMCs). This clonotype was sampled from a human donor with classical Hodgkin lymphoma. CDR3 amino acids: CASSQRDGMNTEAFF. In DNA form, the CDR3 reads TGTGCCAGCTCCCAACGGGATGGGATGAACACTGAAGCTTTCTTT.